This T cell receptor (beta chain) was captured in a study of CD4 T cells in relation to SARS-CoV-2 and coronaviruses. Whole-study context: Negative control cultures got HIV-1 Nef peptides or no peptide.

Notes on the study in general: Compared with monoreactive clones, crossreactive clones showed significantly weaker SARS-CoV-2 expansion.

CD4+ T cells from unexposed donors were obtained before the COVID-19 pandemic (2011-2018). The cells were cultured for around ten days before CD4+ T cells were isolated. Unexposed-donor CD4+ T cells were probed with SARS-CoV-2 S/N and four cold-coronavirus spikes, cells permitting. Libraries were prepared by immunoSEQ multiplex PCR; TCRdb keeps only in-frame clonotypes and omits some of them. The table has more than 20,000 clones, over 65% seen once. CDR1 and CDR2 from the germline V gene are SNHLY and FYNNEI. With 5 bases clipped from V and 4 bases from J, the junction kept 1 base outside the gene matches. This CDR3 comprises 14 residues. A note on this clone: Its antigen is undetermined.

The source is a human donor in good health. V is TRBV2 and J is TRBJ2-1; 11 nucleotides agree with TRBD2. The sequenced sample was CD4+ T cells from PBMCs, cultured in vitro. The CDR3 here is CASSRLAGYNEQFF. The DNA of the CDR3 is TGTGCCAGCAGTCGACTAGCGGGGTACAATGAGCAGTTCTTC.